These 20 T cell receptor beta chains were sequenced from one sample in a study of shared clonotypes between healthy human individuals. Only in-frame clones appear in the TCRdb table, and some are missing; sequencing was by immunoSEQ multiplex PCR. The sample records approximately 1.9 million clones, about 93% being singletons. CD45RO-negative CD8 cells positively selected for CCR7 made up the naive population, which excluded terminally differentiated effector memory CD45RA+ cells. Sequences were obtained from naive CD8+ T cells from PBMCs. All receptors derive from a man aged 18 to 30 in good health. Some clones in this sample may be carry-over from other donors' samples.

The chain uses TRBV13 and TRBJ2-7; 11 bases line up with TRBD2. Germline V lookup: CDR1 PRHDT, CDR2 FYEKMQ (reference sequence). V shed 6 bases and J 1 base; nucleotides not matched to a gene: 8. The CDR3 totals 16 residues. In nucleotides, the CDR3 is TGTGCCAGCAGTTCAAGCGGGACTAGCGGTTCCTACGAGCAGTACTTC. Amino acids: CASSSSGTSGSYEQYF.

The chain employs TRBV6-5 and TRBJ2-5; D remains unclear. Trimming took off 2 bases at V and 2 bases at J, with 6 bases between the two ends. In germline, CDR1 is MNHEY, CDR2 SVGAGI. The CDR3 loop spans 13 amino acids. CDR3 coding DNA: TGTGCCAGCAGTTACCACCCGCAAGAGACCCAGTACTTC. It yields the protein CASSYHPQETQYF.

The CDR3 protein is CASSFSRIDEQFF. The CDR3 bases are TGTGCCAGCAGCTTCAGTCGGATCGATGAGCAGTTCTTC. The V and J genes are TRBV11-1 and TRBJ2-1, with D unclear. The V end was cut by 3 bases, the J end by 8 bases, with 11 bases between. This CDR3 has 13 residues. The germline V gene encodes CDR1 SGHAT and CDR2 FQDESV (reference sequence).

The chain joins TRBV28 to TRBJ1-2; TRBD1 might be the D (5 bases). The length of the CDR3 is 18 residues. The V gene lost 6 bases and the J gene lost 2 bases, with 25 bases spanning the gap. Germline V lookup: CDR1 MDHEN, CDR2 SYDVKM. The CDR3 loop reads CASSTKVGRALSNYGYTF. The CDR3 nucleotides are TGTGCCAGCAGCACAAAAGTCGGCAGGGCCCTTTCCAACTATGGCTACACCTTC.

The chain's CDR3 is CSVQRGTEAFF. The CDR3 coding sequence is TGCAGCGTTCAGAGAGGCACTGAAGCTTTCTTT. The chain carries TRBV29-1 and TRBJ1-1; D call uncertain. Germline loops: CDR1 SQVTM, CDR2 ANQGSEA. V lost 5 bases and J 4 bases, leaving 8 bases between the germline ends. This CDR3 is built from 11 residues.

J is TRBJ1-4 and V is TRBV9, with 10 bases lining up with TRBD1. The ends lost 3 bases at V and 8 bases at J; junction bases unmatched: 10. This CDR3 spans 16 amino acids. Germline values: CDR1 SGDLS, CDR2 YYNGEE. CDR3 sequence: CASSAPRQGAEEKLFF. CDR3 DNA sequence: TGTGCCAGCAGCGCTCCTAGACAGGGGGCCGAAGAAAAACTGTTTTTT.

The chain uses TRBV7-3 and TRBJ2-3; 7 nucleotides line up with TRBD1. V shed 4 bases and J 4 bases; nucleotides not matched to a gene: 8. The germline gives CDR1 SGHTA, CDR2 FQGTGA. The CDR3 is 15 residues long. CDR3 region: CASSSTGFISDTQYF. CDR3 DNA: TGTGCCAGCAGCTCGACAGGGTTCATCTCAGATACGCAGTATTTT.

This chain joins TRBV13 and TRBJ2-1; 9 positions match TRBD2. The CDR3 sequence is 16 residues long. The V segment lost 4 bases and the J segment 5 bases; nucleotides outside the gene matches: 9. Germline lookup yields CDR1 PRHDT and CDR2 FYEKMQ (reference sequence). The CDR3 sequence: CASSSIAGEGNNEQFF. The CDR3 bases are TGTGCCAGCAGCTCCATAGCGGGAGAAGGCAACAATGAGCAGTTCTTC.

The CDR3 DNA reads TGTGCCAGCAGCTCCGTGGGACATCTTGCCGAGCAGTACTTC. Translated, it gives CASSSVGHLAEQYF. The V and J genes are TRBV27 and TRBJ2-7, with a possible D match to TRBD1 (6 bases). The CDR3 is 14 residues long. In germline, CDR1 is MNHEY, CDR2 SMNVEV (reference sequence). V was shortened by 6 bases and J by 6 bases, with 18 bases between the two germline ends.

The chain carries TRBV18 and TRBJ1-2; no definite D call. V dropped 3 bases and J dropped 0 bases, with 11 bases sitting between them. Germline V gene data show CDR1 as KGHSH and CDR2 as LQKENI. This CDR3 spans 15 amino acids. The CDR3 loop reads CASSPRRTTNYGYTF. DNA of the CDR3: TGTGCCAGCTCACCCCGAAGGACTACTAACTATGGCTACACCTTC.

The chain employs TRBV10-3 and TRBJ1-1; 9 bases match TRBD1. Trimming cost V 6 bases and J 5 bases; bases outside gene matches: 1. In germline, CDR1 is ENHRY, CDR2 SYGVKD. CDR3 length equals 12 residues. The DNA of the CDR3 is TGTGCCATCAGAGGACAGGGGACTGAAGCTTTCTTT. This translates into CAIRGQGTEAFF.

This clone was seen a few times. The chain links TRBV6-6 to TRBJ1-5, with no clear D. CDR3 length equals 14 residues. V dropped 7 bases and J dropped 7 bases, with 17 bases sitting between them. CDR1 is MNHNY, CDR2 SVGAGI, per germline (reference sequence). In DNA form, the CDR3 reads TGTGCCAGCATTCAAACCCCAGCGGACCAGCCCCAGCATTTT. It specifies CASIQTPADQPQHF.

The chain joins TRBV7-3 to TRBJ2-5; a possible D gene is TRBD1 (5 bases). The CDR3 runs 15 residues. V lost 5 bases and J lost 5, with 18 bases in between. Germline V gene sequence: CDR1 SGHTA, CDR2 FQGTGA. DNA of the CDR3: TGTGCCAGCAGCACTGTCTACAGGTCCCTGGAGACCCAGTACTTC. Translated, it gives CASSTVYRSLETQYF.

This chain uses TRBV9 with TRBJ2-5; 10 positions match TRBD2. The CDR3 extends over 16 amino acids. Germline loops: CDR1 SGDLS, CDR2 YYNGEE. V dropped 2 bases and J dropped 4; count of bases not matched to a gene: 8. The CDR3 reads CASSVGSVAGGETQYF. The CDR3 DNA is TGTGCCAGCAGCGTTGGGAGCGTAGCGGGAGGAGAGACCCAGTACTTC.

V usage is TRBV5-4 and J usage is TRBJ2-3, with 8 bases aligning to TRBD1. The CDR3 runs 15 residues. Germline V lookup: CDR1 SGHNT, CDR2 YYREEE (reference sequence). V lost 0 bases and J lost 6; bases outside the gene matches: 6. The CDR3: CASSLGSGGVDTQYF. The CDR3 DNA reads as TGTGCCAGCAGCTTGGGGTCAGGGGGCGTCGATACGCAGTATTTT.

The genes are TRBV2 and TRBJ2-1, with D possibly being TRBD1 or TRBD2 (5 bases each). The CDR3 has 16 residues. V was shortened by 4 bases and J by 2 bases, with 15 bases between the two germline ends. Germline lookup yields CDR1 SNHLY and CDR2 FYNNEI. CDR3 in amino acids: CASSVSPGTAYNEQFF. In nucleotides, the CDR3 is TGTGCCAGCAGTGTATCCCCCGGGACGGCCTACAATGAGCAGTTCTTC.

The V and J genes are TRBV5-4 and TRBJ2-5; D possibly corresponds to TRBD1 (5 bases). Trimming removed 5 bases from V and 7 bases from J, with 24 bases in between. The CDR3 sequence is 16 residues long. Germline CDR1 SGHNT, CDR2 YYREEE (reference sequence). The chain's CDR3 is CASSQLPSPDQGTQYF. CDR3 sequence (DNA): TGTGCCAGCAGTCAGCTTCCGTCCCCGGATCAGGGGACCCAGTACTTC.

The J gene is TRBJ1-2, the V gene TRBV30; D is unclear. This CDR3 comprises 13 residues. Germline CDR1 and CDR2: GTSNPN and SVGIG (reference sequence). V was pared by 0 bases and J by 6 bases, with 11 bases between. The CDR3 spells CAWSVTGVDGYTF. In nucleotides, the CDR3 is TGTGCCTGGAGTGTTACCGGGGTGGATGGCTACACCTTC.

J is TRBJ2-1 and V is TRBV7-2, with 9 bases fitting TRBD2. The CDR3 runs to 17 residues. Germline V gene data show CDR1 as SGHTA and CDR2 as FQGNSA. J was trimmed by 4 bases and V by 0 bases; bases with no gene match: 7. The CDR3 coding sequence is TGTGCCAGCAGCTTAGCCTTTAGCGGGAGCTATTACAATGAGCAGTTCTTC. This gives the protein CASSLAFSGSYYNEQFF.

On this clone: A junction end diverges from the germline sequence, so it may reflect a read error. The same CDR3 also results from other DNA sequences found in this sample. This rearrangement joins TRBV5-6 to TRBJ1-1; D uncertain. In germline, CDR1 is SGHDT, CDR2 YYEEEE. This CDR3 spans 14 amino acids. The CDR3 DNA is TGTGCCAGCAGCCCCGAGGCGGGATACACTGAGGCTTTCTTT. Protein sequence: CASSPEAGYTEAFF.